These 16 T cell receptor beta chains share one sample of origin, sequenced in a study of OX40 agonist ivuxolimab in advanced cancers. TCRdb's copy holds only in-frame clones and misses some; the assay was immunoSEQ multiplex PCR. The sample includes around 61,000 clones, about four fifths of them seen just once. Sample: CD4+ or CD8+ T cells sorted from blood, taken in a trial of the OX40 agonist ivuxolimab. All receptors come from an adult with an advanced solid tumor such as melanoma, head and neck, liver or kidney cancer.

Of note for this clone: Distinct nucleotide sequences in the sample also encode this CDR3. The chain links TRBV4-1 to TRBJ2-4; TRBD2 might be the D (6 bases). CDR3 length equals 14 residues. The V and J ends lost 4 bases and 0 bases respectively, with 7 bases between them. Germline loops: CDR1 MGHRA, CDR2 YSYEKL. The CDR3 loop is CASSPGLAKNIQYF. In nucleotides, the CDR3 is TGCGCCAGCAGCCCGGGACTAGCCAAAAACATTCAGTACTTC.

This clone has more than one count but fewer than ten. The V gene is TRBV5-4, the J gene TRBJ1-1; D not resolved. Germline V gives CDR1 SGHNT, CDR2 YYREEE (reference sequence). The CDR3 runs 15 residues. Trimming took off 2 bases at V and 0 bases at J, with 11 bases between the two ends. The DNA for the CDR3 is TGTGCCAGCAGCTTTGGGAACAAGCTGAACACTGAAGCTTTCTTT. It translates to CASSFGNKLNTEAFF.

The chain joins TRBV10-3 to TRBJ2-2, with TRBD1 matching 9 bases. Germline V lookup: CDR1 ENHRY, CDR2 SYGVKD. This CDR3 contains 15 residues. J was trimmed by 6 bases and V by 6 bases; bases with no gene match: 8. The CDR3 nucleotides read TGTGCCATCAGGAATATAGGACAGGGGCCCGGGGAGCTGTTTTTT. Protein product: CAIRNIGQGPGELFF.

V gene TRBV14 combines with J gene TRBJ2-3; 8 bases agree with TRBD1. The CDR3 contains 18 residues. J lost 1 base, V lost 0 bases, and 9 bases had no gene match. Germline V gene lookup returns CDR1 SGHDN and CDR2 FVKESK. CDR3 sequence: CASSQDFWAGGGTDTQYF. In DNA, the CDR3 is TGTGCCAGCAGCCAAGACTTCTGGGCAGGGGGCGGCACAGATACGCAGTATTTT.

The table lists this clone with a few counts. The chain joins TRBV23-1 to TRBJ1-4, with 7 bases that match TRBD1. TRBV23-1 is given ORF status, its function remaining uncertain. The CDR3 runs to 15 residues. V gave up 0 bases and J gave up 5 bases; unmatched junction bases: 3. The CDR3 is CASSQSQGVNEKLFF. CDR3 DNA: TGCGCCAGCAGTCAATCCCAGGGGGTGAATGAAAAACTGTTTTTT.

The rearrangement uses TRBV7-2 and TRBJ2-3, with TRBD1 identical over 7 bases. There are 15 residues in the CDR3. V was clipped by 5 bases and J by 0 bases; unmatched bases: 5. The V gene's germline CDR1 is SGHTA and CDR2 FQGNSA. The CDR3 DNA is TGTGCCAGCAGCCCACAGGGGCTTAGCACAGATACGCAGTATTTT. Translating gives CASSPQGLSTDTQYF.

This chain joins TRBV4-1 and TRBJ2-3; no reliable D call. Germline loops: CDR1 MGHRA, CDR2 YSYEKL. This CDR3 spans 16 amino acids. With 1 base removed from V and 6 bases from J, the gap between germline ends came to 17 bases. CDR3 in DNA: TGCGCCAGCAGCCAAGCCCCCACGGGTGGGTGGGATACGCAGTATTTT. Translation: CASSQAPTGGWDTQYF.

The chain joins TRBV11-2 to TRBJ1-1; D uncertain. Per germline, CDR1 SGHAT and CDR2 FQNNGV. Trimming took 0 bases from V and 3 from J, leaving 8 bases between them. This CDR3 comprises 14 residues. DNA for the CDR3: TGTGCCAGCAGCTTAGATGATACGGACACTGAAGCTTTCTTT. Protein: CASSLDDTDTEAFF.

V is TRBV6-6 and J is TRBJ1-3, with D tentatively TRBD1 (6 bases). This CDR3 is built from 15 residues. Per germline, CDR1 MNHNY and CDR2 SVGAGI (reference sequence). V gave up 0 bases and J gave up 4 bases, with 10 bases separating them. CDR3 sequence (DNA): TGTGCCAGCAGTTACTCAGGGGGGACAGGAAACACCATATATTTT. This encodes CASSYSGGTGNTIYF.

This chain connects TRBV28 to TRBJ2-7; the D gene is possibly TRBD1 (5 bases). CDR3 length: 14 residues. Germline V gene lookup returns CDR1 MDHEN and CDR2 SYDVKM. Trimming cost V 2 bases and J 6 bases, with 14 bases left between them. The CDR3, as DNA: TGTGCCAGCAGTTTACCCAGGGTATCGAGCGAGCAGTACTTC. As protein: CASSLPRVSSEQYF.

CDR3 residues: CASSRSGSINEQFF. The DNA of the CDR3 is TGTGCCAGCAGCCGTAGCGGGAGTATCAATGAGCAGTTCTTC. The chain joins TRBV7-6 to TRBJ2-1; 9 nucleotides line up with TRBD2. The germline gives CDR1 SGHVS, CDR2 FNYEAQ. The J segment lost 6 bases and the V segment lost 5 bases, leaving 5 bases of the junction unmatched. The CDR3 runs 14 residues.

The table lists this clone with a count of one. The chain combines TRBV4-2 with TRBJ1-1; D may be TRBD1 (6 bases). Between the trimmed V and J ends, which lost 1 base and 4 bases, there was a span of 19 bases. The CDR3 has 17 amino acids. CDR1 and CDR2 (germline): LGHNA, YNFKEQ. The CDR3 sequence: CASSQVTGGRKGTEAFF. CDR3 bases: TGTGCCAGCAGCCAAGTCACCGGGGGGCGAAAGGGCACTGAAGCTTTCTTT.

The rearrangement links TRBV7-9 to TRBJ2-3; a weak D match, TRBD2 (5 bases). V was cut by 5 bases and J by 2 bases, with 14 bases left in between. The CDR3 loop spans 15 amino acids. Germline loops: CDR1 SEHNR, CDR2 FQNEAQ (reference sequence). The CDR3 spells CASSRRGTFTDTQYF. The CDR3 bases are TGTGCCAGCAGCCGACGGGGTACCTTCACAGATACGCAGTATTTT.

CDR3 sequence: CAISESAVAGNTIYF. The CDR3 DNA sequence: TGTGCCATCAGTGAGTCCGCGGTAGCTGGAAACACCATATATTTT. V is TRBV10-3 and J is TRBJ1-3, with D uncertain. Germline loops: CDR1 ENHRY, CDR2 SYGVKD. The ends were cut back, 0 bases at V and 2 bases at J, with 8 bases in the middle. The CDR3 is 15 residues long.

The rearrangement uses TRBV6-5 and TRBJ1-1; no reliable D call. Per germline, CDR1 MNHEY and CDR2 SVGAGI. The CDR3 totals 10 residues. V lost 7 bases, J lost 10 bases, and 10 bases lay in between. The chain's CDR3 is CASNSLIAFF. DNA of the CDR3: TGTGCCAGCAATAGCTTGATAGCTTTCTTT.

The chain recombines TRBV5-4 with TRBJ2-5, with TRBD1 as a possible D gene (7 bases). The CDR3 consists of 14 residues. The V end lost 2 bases, the J end lost 8 bases, and 16 bases lay between the germline ends. The V gene's germline CDR1 is SGHNT and CDR2 YYREEE (reference sequence). CDR3 in amino acids: CASSLRGTVETQYF. The CDR3 nucleotides read TGTGCCAGCAGCTTACGCGGGACAGTGGAAACCCAGTACTTC.